The T cell receptor beta chain under discussion was sequenced for a study of CD4 T cells in relation to SARS-CoV-2 and coronaviruses. Background on the study: The negative reference was HIV-1 Nef peptide pool or peptide-free culture.

For this clone: Its antigen is still unknown.

The unexposed donors gave CD4+ T cells in about 2011-2019, prior to COVID-19. CD4+ T cells were isolated from the cells after 10 days of culture. This table comes from immunoSEQ multiplex PCR, and its TCRdb copy is limited to in-frame clones, with some not included. The sample shows 15,000 to 20,000 clones, about 84% of them seen only once. The sequenced material came from CD4+ T cells from PBMCs, cultured in vitro. The clonotype was recovered from a human donor in good health.

The CDR3 nucleotides read TGTGCCAGTAGTATAGTGTCGGGACAGGGGAATTACGAGCAGTACTTC. It yields the protein CASSIVSGQGNYEQYF. This rearrangement joins TRBV19 to TRBJ2-7; 10 bases agree with TRBD1. CDR3 length equals 16 residues. The germline V gene has CDR1 LNHDA and CDR2 SQIVND (reference sequence). With V trimmed by 1 base and J by 4 bases, 7 bases remained unmatched.